The present T cell receptor beta chain was sequenced within a study of T-cell memory formation after mild COVID-19. General study findings and limits: Clones that contracted clustered mainly in CM and EM if CD4+ and in EMRA if CD8+. CD4/CD8 balance characterized clones contracting day 15 to 85, and CD4+ skew characterized later expanders.

The CDR3 has 15 residues. V was pared by 0 bases and J by 2 bases, with 9 bases between. Germline values: CDR1 MNHNY, CDR2 SVGAGI (reference sequence). This clonotype was detected only a few times. Its antigen is undetermined. TCRdb re-derived calls from the 5' RACE reads in MiXCR, one entry per CDR3 protein. The data show roughly 150,000 distinct CDR3 sequences, under 15% seen once. The clonotype comes from a young man who had mild COVID-19 (a few samples of this study predate the infection). Cell type and time point are not known. V usage is TRBV6-6 and J usage is TRBJ2-3; a possible D gene is TRBD2 (5 bases). Sequenced material: PBMCs or a T cell subset sorted from them (not recorded which). As DNA, the CDR3 is TGTGCCAGCAGTTACTCGAGGGAGATCACAGATACGCAGTATTTT. It encodes CASSYSREITDTQYF.